The 4 T cell receptor beta chains below all came from one sample that was sequenced in a study of T cells after yellow fever vaccination. Via MiXCR, TCRdb re-called the 5' RACE reads, giving one row per CDR3 protein. The table lists 250,000 to 400,000 distinct CDR3 sequences, 4% to 5.5% of them singletons. The sequencing used PBMCs, collected 15 days after the yellow fever booster vaccination. These receptors were collected from a young man who received the YFV17D yellow fever vaccine.

The V and J genes are TRBV5-4 and TRBJ2-1; D might be TRBD2 (7 bases). The CDR3 totals 13 residues. V lost 4 bases and J 7 bases, leaving 12 bases between the germline ends. The germline V gene has CDR1 SGHNT and CDR2 YYREEE (reference sequence). The CDR3 coding sequence is TGTGCCAGCAGCGGGGGGGCGGCGAATGAGCAGTTCTTC. This gives the protein CASSGGAANEQFF.

This clonotype was recorded many times. This chain links TRBV15 with TRBJ1-5, with unresolved D. Trimming removed 4 bases at V and 2 bases at J, with 18 bases between. The CDR3 consists of 17 residues. CDR1 and CDR2 (germline): LNHNV, YYDKDF (reference sequence). CDR3 in DNA: TGTGCCACCAGCATTCCTGGCGGGGAGGAGGGCAATCAGCCCCAGCATTTT. Encoded protein: CATSIPGGEEGNQPQHF.

CDR3 nucleotide sequence: TGCGCCAGCAGCAGAGGGACTACCTACAATGAGCAGTTCTTC. Encoded protein: CASSRGTTYNEQFF. The gene calls are TRBV5-1 and TRBJ2-1, with 7 bases fitting TRBD2. V lost 4 bases, J lost 2 bases, and 3 bases stayed unmatched. This CDR3 contains 14 residues. Germline V lookup: CDR1 SGHRS, CDR2 YFSETQ.

This clonotype was counted between two and nine times. This chain links TRBV7-2 with TRBJ2-1, with D possibly matching TRBD2 (6 bases). This CDR3 comprises 16 residues. The germline V and J ends were trimmed by 0 bases and 4 bases, with 13 bases remaining between them. CDR1 is SGHTA, CDR2 FQGNSA, per germline. The CDR3 sequence is CASSLAGTLTYNEQFF. The CDR3 DNA follows: TGTGCCAGCAGCTTAGCGGGGACTCTCACTTACAATGAGCAGTTCTTC.